This TCR beta chain comes out of a study of shared clonotypes between healthy human individuals. Concerning this clone itself: Its antigen is not known.

Study results and limitations: Sample collection involved blood only; tissue repertoires are likely different.

The repertoire was sequenced with immunoSEQ multiplex PCR; TCRdb's copy has only in-frame clones and lacks some. The sample records over 850,000 clones, more than 75% being singletons. This CDR3 contains 15 residues. Germline V gene sequence: CDR1 SGHKS, CDR2 YYEKEE (reference sequence). The junction had 11 bases not matched to a gene; V was cut back by 4 bases and J by 8 bases. The gene calls are TRBV5-5 and TRBJ1-2; the match to TRBD1 covers 10 bases. Sequenced input: memory CD4+ T cells from PBMCs. The subset was: CD45RA-negative fraction. This clonotype was obtained from a man between 18 and 29 years old in good health. Some clones in this sample may be carry-over from other donors' samples. This CDR3 is CASSRADRGSEGYTF. Here the CDR3 DNA reads TGTGCCAGCAGCCGCGCGGACAGGGGGAGTGAGGGCTACACCTTC.